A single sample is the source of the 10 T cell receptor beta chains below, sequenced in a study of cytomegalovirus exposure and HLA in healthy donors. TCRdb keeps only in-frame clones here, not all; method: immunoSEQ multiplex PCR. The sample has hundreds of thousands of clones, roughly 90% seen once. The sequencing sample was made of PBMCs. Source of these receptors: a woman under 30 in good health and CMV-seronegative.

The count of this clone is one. CDR3 coding DNA: TGTGCCAGCAGTCTTTCGGGAGATACGCAGTATTTT. Residues: CASSLSGDTQYF. V gene TRBV27 combines with J gene TRBJ2-3; no definite D call. This CDR3 region has 12 residues. V was pared by 5 bases and J by 5 bases, with 8 bases between. Germline V gene data show CDR1 as MNHEY and CDR2 as SMNVEV (reference sequence).

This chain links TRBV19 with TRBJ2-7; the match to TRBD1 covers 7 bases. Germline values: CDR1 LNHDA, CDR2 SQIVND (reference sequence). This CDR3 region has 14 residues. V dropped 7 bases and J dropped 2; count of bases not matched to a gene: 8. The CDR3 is CASNTRQGPYEQYF. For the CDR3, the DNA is TGTGCCAGTAACACCCGACAGGGTCCCTACGAGCAGTACTTC.

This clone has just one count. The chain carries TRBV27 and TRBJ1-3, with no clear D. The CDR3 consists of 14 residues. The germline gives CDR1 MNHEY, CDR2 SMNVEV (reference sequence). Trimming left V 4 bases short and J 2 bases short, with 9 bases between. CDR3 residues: CASSSWEAGNTIYF. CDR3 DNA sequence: TGTGCCAGCAGTTCGTGGGAGGCTGGAAACACCATATATTTT.

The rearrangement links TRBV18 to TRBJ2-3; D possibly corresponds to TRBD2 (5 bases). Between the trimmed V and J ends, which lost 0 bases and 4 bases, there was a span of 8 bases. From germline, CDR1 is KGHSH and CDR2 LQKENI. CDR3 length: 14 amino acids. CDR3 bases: TGTGCCAGCTCACCACCGATCGGGGCAGATACGCAGTATTTT. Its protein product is CASSPPIGADTQYF. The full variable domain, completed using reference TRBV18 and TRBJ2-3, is NAGVMQNPRHLVRRRGQEARLRCSPMKGHSHVYWYRQLPEEGLKFMVYLQKENIIDESGMPKERFSAEFPKEGPSILRIQQVVRGDSAAYFCASSPPIGADTQYFGPGTRLTVL.

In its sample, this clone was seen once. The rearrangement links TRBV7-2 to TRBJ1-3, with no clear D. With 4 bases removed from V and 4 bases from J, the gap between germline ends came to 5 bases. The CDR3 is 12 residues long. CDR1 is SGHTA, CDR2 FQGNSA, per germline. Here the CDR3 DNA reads TGTGCCAGCAGCTCCCAGGGAAACACCATATATTTT. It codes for CASSSQGNTIYF. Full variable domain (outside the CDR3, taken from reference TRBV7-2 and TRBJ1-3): GAGVSQSPSNKVTEKGKDVELRCDPISGHTALYWYRQSLGQGLEFLIYFQGNSAPDKSGLPSDRFSAERTGGSVSTLTIQRTQQEDSAVYLCASSSQGNTIYFGEGSWLTVV.

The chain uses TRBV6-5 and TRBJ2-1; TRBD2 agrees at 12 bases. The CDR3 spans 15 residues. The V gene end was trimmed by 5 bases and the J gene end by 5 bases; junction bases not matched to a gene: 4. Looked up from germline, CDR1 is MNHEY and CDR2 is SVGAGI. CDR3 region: CASSTLAGGDNEQFF. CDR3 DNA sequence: TGTGCCAGCAGTACCCTAGCGGGAGGGGACAATGAGCAGTTCTTC.

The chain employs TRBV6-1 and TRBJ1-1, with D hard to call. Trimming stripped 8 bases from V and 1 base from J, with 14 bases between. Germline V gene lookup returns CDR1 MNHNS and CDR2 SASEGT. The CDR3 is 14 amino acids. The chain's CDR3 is CASSLAGRNTEAFF. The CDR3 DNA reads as TGTGCCAGCTCACTCGCGGGGAGGAACACTGAAGCTTTCTTT.

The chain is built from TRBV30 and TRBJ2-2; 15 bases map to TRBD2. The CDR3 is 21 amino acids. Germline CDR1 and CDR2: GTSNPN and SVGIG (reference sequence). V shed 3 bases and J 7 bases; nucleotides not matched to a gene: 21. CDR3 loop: CAWSLTTPGLAGGPRVGELFF. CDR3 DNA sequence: TGTGCCTGGAGCCTAACAACCCCAGGACTAGCGGGAGGGCCGCGGGTCGGGGAGCTGTTTTTT.

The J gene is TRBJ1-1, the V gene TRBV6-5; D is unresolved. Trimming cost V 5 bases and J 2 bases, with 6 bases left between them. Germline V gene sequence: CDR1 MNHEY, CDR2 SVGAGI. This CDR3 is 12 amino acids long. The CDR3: CASSTANTEAFF. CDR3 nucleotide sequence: TGTGCCAGCAGTACAGCTAACACTGAAGCTTTCTTT.

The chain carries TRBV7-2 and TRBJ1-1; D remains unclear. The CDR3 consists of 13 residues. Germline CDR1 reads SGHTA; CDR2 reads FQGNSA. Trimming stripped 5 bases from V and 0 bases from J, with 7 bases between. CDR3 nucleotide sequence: TGTGCCAGCAGCCGACTCATGAACACTGAAGCTTTCTTT. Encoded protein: CASSRLMNTEAFF.